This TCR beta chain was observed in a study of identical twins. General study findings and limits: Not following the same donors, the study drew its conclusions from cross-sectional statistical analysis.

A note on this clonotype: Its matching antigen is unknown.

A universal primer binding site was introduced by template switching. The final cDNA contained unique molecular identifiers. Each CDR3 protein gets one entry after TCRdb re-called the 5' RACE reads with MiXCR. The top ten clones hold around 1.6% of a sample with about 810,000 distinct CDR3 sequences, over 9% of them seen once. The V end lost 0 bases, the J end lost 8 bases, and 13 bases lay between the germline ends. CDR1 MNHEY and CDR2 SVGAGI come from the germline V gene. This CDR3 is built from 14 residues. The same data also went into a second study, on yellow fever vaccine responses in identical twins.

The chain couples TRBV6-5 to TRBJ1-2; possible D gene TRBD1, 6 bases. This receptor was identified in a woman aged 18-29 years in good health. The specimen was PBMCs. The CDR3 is CASSYSSGAHGYTF. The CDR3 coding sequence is TGTGCCAGCAGTTACTCATCAGGGGCGCACGGCTACACCTTC.